The rows below give T cell receptor beta chains drawn from one sample of a study of prognosis after radiotherapy for stage I lung cancer. Each CDR3 protein is one row after TCRdb ran MiXCR on the multiplex PCR reads. The sample records tens of thousands of distinct CDR3 sequences, more than 20% being singletons. The sample consisted of PBMCs, taken before or after stereotactic body radiation therapy (not recorded which). The receptors here all came from a donor aged 50 or older with non-small cell lung cancer. Both conserved end residues are part of each CDR3. A D gene is named only where the DNA matches it firmly. The size of a clone is reported for some rows only, either as once, few or many, or as a class for expanded clones.

d_call	v_call	clone_size	j_call	cdr3_nt	cdr3_aa
.	TRBV24-1	many	TRBJ2-7	TGTGCCACCAGCCCCGGACAGATAAGCCCCTACGAGCAGTACTTC	CATSPGQISPYEQYF
.	TRBV12-3/TRBV12-4	many	TRBJ2-2	TGTGCCAGCAGCCCGGGGCAGAACACCGGGGAGCTGTTTTTT	CASSPGQNTGELFF
TRBD1	TRBV29-1	many	TRBJ2-7	TGCAGCGTTAAGGGACAGGGGGTGTGGGAGCAGTACTTC	CSVKGQGVWEQYF
.	TRBV27	.	TRBJ1-6	TGTGCCAACAGTTCGGGACATTCACCAGGGGATTCACCCCTCCACTTT	CANSSGHSPGDSPLHF
.	TRBV3-1	many	TRBJ1-1	TGTGCCAGCAGCCAAGTCGAGAACACTGAAGCTTTCTTT	CASSQVENTEAFF
.	TRBV20-1	many	TRBJ1-2	TGCAGTGCTAGAGATGATAAATTTTTAGCGGGTTCACACGGCTACACCTTC	CSARDDKFLAGSHGYTF
.	TRBV3-1	.	TRBJ2-5	TGTGCCAGCAGCCACAAGGGGCCTTTAGATATCGGTTCCGGGGAGACCCAGTACTTC	CASSHKGPLDIGSGETQYF
.	TRBV18	many	TRBJ2-3	TGTGCCAGCTCAACAACACTAGGGGCAACAGATACGCAGTATTTT	CASSTTLGATDTQYF
TRBD1	TRBV6-1	many	TRBJ1-2	TGTGCCAGTCGACCGAGACAGGGGATTTGGGATGGCTACACCTTC	CASRPRQGIWDGYTF
.	TRBV7-3	.	TRBJ2-3	TGTGCCAGCAGCACAAGGGGGGATCCCATAGATACGCAGTATTTT	CASSTRGDPIDTQYF
.	TRBV15	few	TRBJ2-5	TGTGCCACCAGCAGAGGGAGGGGGGGAGGGGAGACCCAGTACTTC	CATSRGRGGGETQYF
.	TRBV15	many	TRBJ1-4	TGTGCCACCAGCAGAGGAGGACGGGGAGGTGAAAAACTGTTTTTT	CATSRGGRGGEKLFF
.	TRBV5-5	many	TRBJ1-6	TGTGCCAGCAGCTTCGGCCCCGGTTTTAATTCACCCCTCCACTTT	CASSFGPGFNSPLHF
.	TRBV6-1	.	TRBJ2-2	TGTGCCAGCAGTGAATGGGCGGCCATAAGCACCTGGGAGCTGTTTTTT	CASSEWAAISTWELFF
TRBD2	TRBV5-1	many	TRBJ2-3	TGCGCCAGCAGCTCGAGGGTTACTAGCGGGGGGACTACAACAGATACGCAGTATTTT	CASSSRVTSGGTTTDTQYF
TRBD2	TRBV3-1	many	TRBJ2-1	TGTGCCAGCAGCCAAATGTCGGCTAGCGGGGTTGGTGAGCAGTTCTTC	CASSQMSASGVGEQFF
.	TRBV5-1	many	TRBJ2-3	TGCGCCAGCAGCCCCACAGGGACCGGCACAGATACGCAGTATTTT	CASSPTGTGTDTQYF
.	TRBV2	many	TRBJ2-2	TGTGCCAGCAGTGACCCCGGGACCCACACCGGGGAGCTGTTTTTT	CASSDPGTHTGELFF
TRBD1	TRBV5-1	.	TRBJ1-1	TGCGCCAGCAGCCTTCTGCTTTCAGGGGGGGGAACTGAAGCTTTCTTT	CASSLLLSGGGTEAFF
.	TRBV6-2/TRBV6-3	many	TRBJ1-5	TGTGCCAGCAGTTACTCGCTAGCGCTTGGAGGGAGCAATCAGCCCCAGCATTTT	CASSYSLALGGSNQPQHF
.	TRBV5-1	many	TRBJ2-7	TGCGCCAGCAGCTTGGTGCAGGGGAGGGACGAGCAGTACTTC	CASSLVQGRDEQYF
TRBD2	TRBV5-6	few	TRBJ2-4	TGTGCCAGCAGCTTGGCGGGGGGAGTGAGAAACATTCAGTACTTC	CASSLAGGVRNIQYF
TRBD2	TRBV19	many	TRBJ2-3	TGTGCCAGTAGTTCAAATGGGGGGGGCACAGATACGCAGTATTTT	CASSSNGGGTDTQYF
TRBD1	TRBV5-1	.	TRBJ2-5	TGCGCCAGCAGTTCCGGGACAGGGGAAGAGATCCAGTACTTC	CASSSGTGEEIQYF
.	TRBV3-2	few	TRBJ1-1	TGTGCCAGCAGCCTGCCGCGAGATGGGGGGGAAGAAGCTTTCTTT	CASSLPRDGGEEAFF
.	TRBV12-3/TRBV12-4	many	TRBJ1-2	TGTGCCAGCAGTTTGGTAGCCGGCTATGGCTACACCTTC	CASSLVAGYGYTF
TRBD1	TRBV7-2	many	TRBJ1-4	TGTGCCAGCAGCTCTGGGACAGGGGATGAAAAACTGTTTTTT	CASSSGTGDEKLFF
.	TRBV20-1	.	TRBJ2-7	TGCAGTGCTAGCAATAGTGGGAGCCAAATTTACGAGCAGTACTTC	CSASNSGSQIYEQYF
.	TRBV5-1	many	TRBJ2-7	TGCGCCAGCAGCTTCTCAGGTGGGGACCACGAGCAGTACTTC	CASSFSGGDHEQYF
TRBD1	TRBV10-2	many	TRBJ1-2	TGCGCCAGCAGTGAGTCGGGACAGACCTATGGCTACACCTTC	CASSESGQTYGYTF
.	TRBV15	.	TRBJ1-3	TGTGCCACCAGCCCTTGGGGGCAGTTCTCTTTAAACACCATATATTTT	CATSPWGQFSLNTIYF
.	TRBV6-1	once	TRBJ1-6	TGTGTCAGCAGTGTTGGGAGGAGCTCCTATAATTCACACCTCCACTTT	CVSSVGRSSYNSHLHF
TRBD1	TRBV12-3/TRBV12-4	many	TRBJ2-5	TGTGCCAGCAGTCCGGGACAGGGGACCCGAGAGACCCAGTACTTC	CASSPGQGTRETQYF
.	TRBV6-8	.	TRBJ2-7	TGTGCCAGCCTAGAGACAGTGCGAGGCTCCTACGAGCACTACTTC	CASLETVRGSYEHYF
TRBD1	TRBV7-8	many	TRBJ1-1	TGTGCCAGCAGCTTAGGGACAGGGGAAGCTTTCTTT	CASSLGTGEAFF
.	TRBV27	many	TRBJ2-1	TGTGCCAGCAGAACCGGGAACTCCTACAATGAGCAGTTCTTC	CASRTGNSYNEQFF
TRBD1	TRBV19	many	TRBJ2-3	TGTGCCAGTAGGGACAGGGGGCGCGCAGATACGCAGTATTTT	CASRDRGRADTQYF
.	TRBV7-2	many	TRBJ2-3	TGTGCCAGCAGCTTAGGGGTCCTAGGTAGCACAGATACGCAGTATTTT	CASSLGVLGSTDTQYF
.	TRBV2	many	TRBJ2-1	TGTGCCAGCAGTCTAGGGGGGGCGCACAATGAGCAGTTCTTC	CASSLGGAHNEQFF
TRBD2	TRBV20-1	many	TRBJ2-1	TGCAGTGCTAGGGGCGGGGGGAAGTCCTACAATGAGCAGTTCTTC	CSARGGGKSYNEQFF
TRBD1	TRBV20-1	many	TRBJ1-3	TGCAGTGCTCGGGACAGGATAAGAAACACCATATATTTT	CSARDRIRNTIYF
TRBD1	TRBV28	.	TRBJ1-6	TGTGCCAGCAGTCGGACAGGGTGGAATTCACCCCTCCACTTT	CASSRTGWNSPLHF